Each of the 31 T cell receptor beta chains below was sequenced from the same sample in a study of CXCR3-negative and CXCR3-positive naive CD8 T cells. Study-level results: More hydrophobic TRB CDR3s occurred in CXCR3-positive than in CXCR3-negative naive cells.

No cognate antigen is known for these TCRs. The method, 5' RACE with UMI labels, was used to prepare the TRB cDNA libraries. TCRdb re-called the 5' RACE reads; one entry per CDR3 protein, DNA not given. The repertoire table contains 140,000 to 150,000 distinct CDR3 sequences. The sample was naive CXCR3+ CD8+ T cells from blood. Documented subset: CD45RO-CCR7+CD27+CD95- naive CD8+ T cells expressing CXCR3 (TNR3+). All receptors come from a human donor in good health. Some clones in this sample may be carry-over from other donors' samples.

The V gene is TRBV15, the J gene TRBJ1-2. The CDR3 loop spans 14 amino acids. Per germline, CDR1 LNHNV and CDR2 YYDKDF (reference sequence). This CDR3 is CATSRDRPISGYTF.

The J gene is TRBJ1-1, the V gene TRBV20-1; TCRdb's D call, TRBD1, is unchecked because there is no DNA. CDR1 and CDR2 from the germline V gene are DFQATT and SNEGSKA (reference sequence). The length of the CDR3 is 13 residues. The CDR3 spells CSASWGPDTEAFF.

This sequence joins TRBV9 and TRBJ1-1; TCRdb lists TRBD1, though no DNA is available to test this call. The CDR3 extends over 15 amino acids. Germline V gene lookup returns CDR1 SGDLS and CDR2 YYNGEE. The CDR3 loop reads CASSARQGINTEAFF.

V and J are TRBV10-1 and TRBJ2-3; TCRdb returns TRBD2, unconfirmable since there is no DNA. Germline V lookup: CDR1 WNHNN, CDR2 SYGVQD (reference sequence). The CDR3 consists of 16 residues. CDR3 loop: CASSEFAGPMEDTQYF.

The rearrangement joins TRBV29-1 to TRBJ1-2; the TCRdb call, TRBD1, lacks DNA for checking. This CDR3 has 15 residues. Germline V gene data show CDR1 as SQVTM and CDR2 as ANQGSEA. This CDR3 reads CSVEVPDRVNYGYTF.

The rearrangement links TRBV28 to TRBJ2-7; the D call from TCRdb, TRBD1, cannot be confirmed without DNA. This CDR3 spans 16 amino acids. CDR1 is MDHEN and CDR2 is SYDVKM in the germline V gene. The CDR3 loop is CASTFLEGGAHYEQYF.

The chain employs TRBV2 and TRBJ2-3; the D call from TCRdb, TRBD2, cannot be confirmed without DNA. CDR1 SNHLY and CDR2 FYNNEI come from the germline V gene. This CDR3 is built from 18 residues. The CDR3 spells CASSGLASQSLSTDTQYF.

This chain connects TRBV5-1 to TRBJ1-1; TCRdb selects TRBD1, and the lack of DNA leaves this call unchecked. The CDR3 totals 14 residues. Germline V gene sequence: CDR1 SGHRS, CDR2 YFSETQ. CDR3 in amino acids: CASSQGGRDTEAFF.

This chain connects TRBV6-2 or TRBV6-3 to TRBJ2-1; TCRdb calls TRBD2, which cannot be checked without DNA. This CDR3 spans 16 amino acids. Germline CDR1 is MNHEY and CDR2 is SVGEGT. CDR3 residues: CASSTTSMGSYNEQFF.

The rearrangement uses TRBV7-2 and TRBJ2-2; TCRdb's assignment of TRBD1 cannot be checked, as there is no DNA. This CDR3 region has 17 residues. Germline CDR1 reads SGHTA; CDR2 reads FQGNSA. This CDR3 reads CASSPRPGQGLRRELFF. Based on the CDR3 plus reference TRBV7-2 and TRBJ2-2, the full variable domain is GAGVSQSPSNKVTEKGKDVELRCDPISGHTALYWYRQSLGQGLEFLIYFQGNSAPDKSGLPSDRFSAERTGGSVSTLTIQRTQQEDSAVYLCASSPRPGQGLRRELFFGEGSRLTVL.

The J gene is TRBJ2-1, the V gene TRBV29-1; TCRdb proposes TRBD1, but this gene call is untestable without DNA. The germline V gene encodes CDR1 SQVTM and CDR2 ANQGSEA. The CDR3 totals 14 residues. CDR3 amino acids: CSVGGTGQYNEQFF.

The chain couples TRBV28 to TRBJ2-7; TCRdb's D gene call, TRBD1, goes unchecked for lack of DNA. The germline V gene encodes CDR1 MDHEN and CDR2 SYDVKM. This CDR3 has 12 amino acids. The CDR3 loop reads CASRAGTVEQYF.

The CDR3 reads CASRFQPPRRGLAGRFYNEQFF. V usage is TRBV12-2 and J usage is TRBJ2-1; the D call of TRBD2 rests on TCRdb alone, since no DNA is present to check it. TRBV12-2 is a documented pseudogene. This CDR3 contains 22 residues.

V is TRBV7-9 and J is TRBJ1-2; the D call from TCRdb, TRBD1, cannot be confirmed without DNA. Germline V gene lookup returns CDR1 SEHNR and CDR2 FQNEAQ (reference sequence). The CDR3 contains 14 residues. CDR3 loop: CASSLDWGRAGYTF.

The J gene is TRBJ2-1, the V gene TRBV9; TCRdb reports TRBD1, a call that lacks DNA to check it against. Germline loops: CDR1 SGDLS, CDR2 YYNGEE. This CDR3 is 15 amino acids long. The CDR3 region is CASSVEGQGTNEQFF.

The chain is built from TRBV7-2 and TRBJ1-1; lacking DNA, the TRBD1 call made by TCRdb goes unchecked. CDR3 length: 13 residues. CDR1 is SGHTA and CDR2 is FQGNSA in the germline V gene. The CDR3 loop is CASRPGQLVEAFF.

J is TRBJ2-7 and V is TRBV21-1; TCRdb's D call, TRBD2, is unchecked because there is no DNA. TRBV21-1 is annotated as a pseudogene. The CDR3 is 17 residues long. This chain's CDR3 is CPIPPEAPGSLTYEQYF.

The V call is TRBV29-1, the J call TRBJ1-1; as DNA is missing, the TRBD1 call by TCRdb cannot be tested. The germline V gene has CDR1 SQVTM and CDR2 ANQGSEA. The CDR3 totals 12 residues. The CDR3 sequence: CSVEIHGAEAFF.

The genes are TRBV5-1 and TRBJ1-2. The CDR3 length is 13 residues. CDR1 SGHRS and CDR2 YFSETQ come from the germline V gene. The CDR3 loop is CTSSLAENYGYTF.

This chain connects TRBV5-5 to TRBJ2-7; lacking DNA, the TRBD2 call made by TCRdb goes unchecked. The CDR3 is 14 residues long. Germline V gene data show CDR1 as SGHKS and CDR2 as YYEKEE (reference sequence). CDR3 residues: CASSFLAAPVEQYF.

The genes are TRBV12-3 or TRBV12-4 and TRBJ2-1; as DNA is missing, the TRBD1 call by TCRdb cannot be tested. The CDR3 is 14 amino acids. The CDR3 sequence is CASSTRDVHNEQFF.

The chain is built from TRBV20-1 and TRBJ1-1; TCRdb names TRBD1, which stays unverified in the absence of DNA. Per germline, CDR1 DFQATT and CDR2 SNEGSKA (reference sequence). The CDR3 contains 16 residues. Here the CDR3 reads CSARDRTQGSGTEAFF.

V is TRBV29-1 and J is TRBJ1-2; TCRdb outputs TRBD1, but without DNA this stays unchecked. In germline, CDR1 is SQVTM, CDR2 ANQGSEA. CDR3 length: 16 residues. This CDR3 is CSASKLEGTPLYGYTF.

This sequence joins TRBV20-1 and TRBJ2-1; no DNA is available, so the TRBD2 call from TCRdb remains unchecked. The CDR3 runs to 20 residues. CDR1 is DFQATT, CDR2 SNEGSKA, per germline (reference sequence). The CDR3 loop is CSARDPTRPGLAGNYNEQFF.

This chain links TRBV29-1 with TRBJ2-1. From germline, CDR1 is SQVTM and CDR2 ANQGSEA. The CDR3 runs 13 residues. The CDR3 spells CSVEDPLSNEQFF.

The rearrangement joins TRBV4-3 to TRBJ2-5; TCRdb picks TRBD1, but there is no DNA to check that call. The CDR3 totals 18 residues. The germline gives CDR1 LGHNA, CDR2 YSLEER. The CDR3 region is CASSQDLLTGGGRETQYF.

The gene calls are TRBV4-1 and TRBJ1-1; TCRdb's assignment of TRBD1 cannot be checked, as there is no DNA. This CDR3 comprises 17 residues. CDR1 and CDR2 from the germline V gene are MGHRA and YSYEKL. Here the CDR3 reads CASSQDPLTGLGTEAFF.

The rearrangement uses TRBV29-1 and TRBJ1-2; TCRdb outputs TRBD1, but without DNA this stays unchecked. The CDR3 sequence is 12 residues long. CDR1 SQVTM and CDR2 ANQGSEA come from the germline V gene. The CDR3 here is CSVSGVVYGYTF.

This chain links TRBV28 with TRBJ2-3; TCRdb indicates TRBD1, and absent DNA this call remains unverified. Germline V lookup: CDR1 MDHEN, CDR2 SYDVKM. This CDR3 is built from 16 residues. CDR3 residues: CASQSPYGQGGDTQYF.

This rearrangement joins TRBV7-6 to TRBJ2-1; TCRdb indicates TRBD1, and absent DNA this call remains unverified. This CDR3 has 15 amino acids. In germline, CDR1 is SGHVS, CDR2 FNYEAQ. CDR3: CASSSSQGGYNEQLF.

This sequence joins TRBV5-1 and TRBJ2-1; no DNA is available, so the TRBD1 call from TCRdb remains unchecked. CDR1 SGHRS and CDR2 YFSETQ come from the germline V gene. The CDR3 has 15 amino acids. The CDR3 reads CASSLVGTRGDEQFF. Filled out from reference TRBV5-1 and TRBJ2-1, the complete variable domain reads KAGVTQTPRYLIKTRGQQVTLSCSPISGHRSVSWYQQTPGQGLQFLFEYFSETQRNKGNFPGRFSGRQFSNSRSEMNVSTLELGDSALYLCASSLVGTRGDEQFFGPGTRLTVL.